Following are 20 T cell receptor beta chains from one sample sequenced in a study of blood T cell repertoires in COVID-19. Generated by immunoSEQ multiplex PCR, the TCRdb table keeps only in-frame clones and is missing some. The data contain about 20,000 clones, approximately 88% of them singletons. Sequencing input: PBMCs or T cells enriched from blood (not recorded which). Every receptor here comes from a woman younger than 45 who had recovered from COVID-19.

This chain uses TRBV24-1 with TRBJ2-3, with 11 bases that match TRBD1. J was trimmed by 5 bases and V by 9 bases; bases with no gene match: 9. The CDR3 totals 15 residues. The germline gives CDR1 KGHDR, CDR2 SFDVKD. Here the CDR3 reads CATGRTGGEEDTQYF. The DNA for the CDR3 is TGTGCCACCGGCCGGACAGGGGGCGAGGAAGATACGCAGTATTTT.

This clone has just one count. V and J are TRBV10-3 and TRBJ2-5, with TRBD2 identical over 7 bases. CDR1 ENHRY and CDR2 SYGVKD come from the germline V gene. V lost 0 bases and J lost 2; bases outside the gene matches: 3. This CDR3 is 15 amino acids long. This CDR3 is CAISESASGQETQYF. The CDR3 bases are TGTGCCATCAGTGAGTCGGCTAGCGGACAAGAGACCCAGTACTTC.

The chain is built from TRBV5-4 and TRBJ2-1; 9 nucleotides align to TRBD1. The CDR3 extends over 17 amino acids. Germline V CDR1 and CDR2: SGHNT, YYREEE (reference sequence). The trim removed 1 base at V and 7 bases at J, leaving 12 bases unmatched. The CDR3 spells CASSLSPGTGKGNEQFF. The CDR3 DNA reads TGTGCCAGCAGCTTGAGCCCCGGGACAGGGAAAGGTAATGAGCAGTTCTTC.

This rearrangement joins TRBV25-1 to TRBJ1-1; 9 bases are shared with TRBD1. Unmatched junction bases numbered 9, after V lost 3 bases and J lost 7 bases. The CDR3 runs 15 residues. CDR1 is MGHDK and CDR2 is SYGVNS in the germline V gene. The CDR3 sequence is CASSDSGQGIGEAFF. The CDR3 nucleotides read TGTGCCAGCAGTGACTCGGGACAGGGTATTGGTGAAGCTTTCTTT.

The J gene is TRBJ1-1, the V gene TRBV18, with D perhaps matching TRBD1 (5 bases). Trimming cost V 2 bases and J 3 bases, with 19 bases left between them. The CDR3 runs to 17 residues. Germline V gives CDR1 KGHSH, CDR2 LQKENI. CDR3 protein: CASSPMEGVPGDTEAFF. In DNA form, the CDR3 reads TGTGCCAGCTCACCAATGGAGGGCGTGCCGGGGGACACTGAAGCTTTCTTT.

This rearrangement joins TRBV12-3 or TRBV12-4 to TRBJ2-7; D gene uncertain. The V end lost 6 bases, the J end lost 0 bases, and 9 bases lay between the germline ends. The length of the CDR3 is 13 residues. CDR3 DNA sequence: TGTGCCAGCAGCTCGTCTAGCTCCTACGAGCAGTACTTC. Translation: CASSSSSSYEQYF.

The chain couples TRBV4-1 to TRBJ1-2; D is unresolved. The CDR3 is 14 amino acids. V was cut by 4 bases and J by 7 bases, with 16 bases left in between. The germline gives CDR1 MGHRA, CDR2 YSYEKL. CDR3 sequence: CASSPVAVAVGYTF. The CDR3 DNA reads as TGCGCCAGCAGCCCAGTGGCGGTGGCTGTTGGCTACACCTTC.

J is TRBJ1-1 and V is TRBV4-1, with 8 bases matching TRBD1. CDR1 is MGHRA, CDR2 YSYEKL, per germline. This CDR3 spans 16 amino acids. The ends lost 0 bases at V and 5 bases at J; junction bases unmatched: 8. The CDR3 coding sequence is TGCGCCAGCAGCCAAGAGGGGACAGGTCTATCGACTGAAGCTTTCTTT. As protein: CASSQEGTGLSTEAFF.

The chain is built from TRBV27 and TRBJ1-2, with 7 bases matching TRBD1. The trim removed 1 base at V and 6 bases at J, leaving 2 bases unmatched. There are 13 residues in the CDR3. In germline, CDR1 is MNHEY, CDR2 SMNVEV (reference sequence). The CDR3: CASSLLGTDGYTF. The CDR3 bases are TGTGCCAGCAGTTTATTGGGGACAGATGGCTACACCTTC.

The gene calls are TRBV6-5 and TRBJ1-1; D is undetermined. The CDR3 spans 15 residues. Trimming stripped 6 bases from V and 0 bases from J, with 14 bases between. Looked up from germline, CDR1 is MNHEY and CDR2 is SVGAGI. The CDR3 bases are TGTGCCAGCAGCACTCCACGACGGGTGAACACTGAAGCTTTCTTT. Its protein product is CASSTPRRVNTEAFF.

This chain connects TRBV10-3 to TRBJ2-1; perhaps TRBD2 as D (6 bases). Germline loops: CDR1 ENHRY, CDR2 SYGVKD. V was shortened by 6 bases and J by 9 bases, with 9 bases between the two germline ends. The length of the CDR3 is 11 residues. CDR3 bases: TGTGCCATCAGCGGGGGTTTTGAGCAGTTCTTC. Amino acids: CAISGGFEQFF.

The chain recombines TRBV3-1 (or the pseudogene TRBV3-2) with TRBJ2-7; the match to TRBD1 covers 7 bases. The CDR3 has 14 residues. The junction had 0 bases not matched to a gene; V was cut back by 1 base and J by 0 bases. CDR1 and CDR2 (germline): LGHDT, YNNKEL (reference sequence). The CDR3 DNA reads TGTGCCAGCAGCCAAGGGGACAGCTCCTACGAGCAGTACTTC. Its translation is CASSQGDSSYEQYF.

The genes are TRBV2 and TRBJ1-5; maybe TRBD1 (6 bases). V dropped 4 bases and J dropped 5 bases, with 12 bases sitting between them. This CDR3 spans 14 amino acids. Germline assignment: CDR1 SNHLY and CDR2 FYNNEI. CDR3 sequence: CASSGGTWDQPQHF. The CDR3 coding sequence is TGTGCCAGCAGTGGTGGGACATGGGATCAGCCCCAGCATTTT.

The rearrangement joins TRBV6-5 to TRBJ2-7; D ambiguous. Germline CDR1 MNHEY, CDR2 SVGAGI. The V gene lost 5 bases and the J gene lost 4 bases, with 9 bases spanning the gap. The CDR3 loop spans 12 amino acids. The CDR3 nucleotides are TGTGCCAGCAGTCGAGATGAATACGAGCAGTACTTC. Protein: CASSRDEYEQYF.

The chain is built from TRBV5-5 and TRBJ2-7, with D possibly TRBD1 on 5 matching bases. CDR3 length equals 14 residues. Germline CDR1 and CDR2: SGHKS and YYEKEE (reference sequence). V lost 7 bases and J lost 4, with 18 bases in between. CDR3 protein: CASVRAVGDYEQYF. The DNA for the CDR3 is TGTGCCAGCGTCAGGGCCGTTGGGGATTACGAGCAGTACTTC.

This clone was counted a single time. V usage is TRBV30 and J usage is TRBJ1-2; D gene unclear. From germline, CDR1 is GTSNPN and CDR2 SVGIG (reference sequence). V was clipped by 5 bases and J by 2 bases, with 15 bases between them. This CDR3 is 14 amino acids long. The CDR3 sequence: CAWAPGIPNYGYTF. CDR3 DNA: TGTGCCTGGGCCCCGGGAATTCCCAACTATGGCTACACCTTC. Together with reference TRBV30 and TRBJ1-2, the CDR3 gives the full variable domain: SQTIHQWPATLVQPVGSPLSLECTVEGTSNPNLYWYRQAAGRGLQLLFYSVGIGQISSEVPQNLSASRPQDRQFILSSKKLLLSDSGFYLCAWAPGIPNYGYTFGSGTRLTVV.

This clone was found once. This chain connects TRBV6-6 to TRBJ2-7; the match to TRBD2 covers 8 bases. Germline values: CDR1 MNHNY, CDR2 SVGAGI (reference sequence). CDR3 size: 19 residues. Unmatched junction bases numbered 18, after V lost 5 bases and J lost 0 bases. The CDR3 nucleotides read TGTGCCAGCAGTCCACTCACGGGGGGGCCCTCCTTTATCTCCTACGAGCAGTACTTC. Its protein product is CASSPLTGGPSFISYEQYF.

This clone was observed a single time. V gene TRBV15 combines with J gene TRBJ1-2; 8 nucleotides match TRBD1. With 1 base clipped from V and 8 bases from J, the junction kept 9 bases outside the gene matches. The germline CDR1 and CDR2 sequences are LNHNV and YYDKDF (reference sequence). This CDR3 is built from 15 residues. CDR3 coding DNA: TGTGCCACCAGCAGAGTCTCGGACAGGGACGGGGGCTACACCTTC. This translates into CATSRVSDRDGGYTF.

The chain is built from TRBV4-1 and TRBJ2-7; tentative D call: TRBD2 (6 bases). Germline-derived CDR1 and CDR2 are MGHRA and YSYEKL. The length of the CDR3 is 13 residues. Trimming cost V 4 bases and J 3 bases, with 10 bases left between them. The CDR3 reads CASSPTSSYEQYF. The CDR3 DNA reads TGCGCCAGCAGCCCGACTAGTAGCTACGAGCAGTACTTC.

The chain has TRBV7-3 and TRBJ2-1, with TRBD1 matching 11 bases. Germline V CDR1 and CDR2: SGHTA, FQGTGA. J gave up 6 bases and V 4 bases, and 2 bases lay outside the gene matches. The CDR3 length is 14 residues. This CDR3 reads CASSWGQGGNEQFF. The CDR3 region has the DNA TGTGCCAGCAGCTGGGGACAGGGGGGCAATGAGCAGTTCTTC.